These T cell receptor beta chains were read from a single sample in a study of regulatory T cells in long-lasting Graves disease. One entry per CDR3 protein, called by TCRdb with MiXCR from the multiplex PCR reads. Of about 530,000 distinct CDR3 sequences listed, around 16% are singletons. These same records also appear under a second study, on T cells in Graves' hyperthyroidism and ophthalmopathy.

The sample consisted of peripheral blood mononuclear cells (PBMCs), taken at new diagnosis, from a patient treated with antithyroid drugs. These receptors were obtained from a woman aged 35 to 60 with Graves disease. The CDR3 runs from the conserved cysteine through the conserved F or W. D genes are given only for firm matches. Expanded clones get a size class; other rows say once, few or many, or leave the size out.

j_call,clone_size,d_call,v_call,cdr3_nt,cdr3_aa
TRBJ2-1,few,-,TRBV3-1,TGTGCCAGCAGCCAAGATTCGGGATTAGGCTACAATGAGCAGTTCTTC,CASSQDSGLGYNEQFF
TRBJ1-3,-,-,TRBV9,TGTGCCAGCAGCGTAGAGTCAGGCCTTGGAAACACCATATATTTT,CASSVESGLGNTIYF
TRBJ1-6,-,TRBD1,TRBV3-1,TGCGCCAGCAGCCAAGGGACAGATAATTCACCCCTCCACTTT,CASSQGTDNSPLHF
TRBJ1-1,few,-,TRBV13,TGTGCCAGCAGCCTCTCAAATCGTGAAGCTTTCTTT,CASSLSNREAFF
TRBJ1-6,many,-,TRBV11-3,TGTGCCAGCAGTTTAGAGGGTAATTCACCCCTCCACTTT,CASSLEGNSPLHF
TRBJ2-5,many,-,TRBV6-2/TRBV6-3,TGTGCCAGCAGTGAAGTGGTGGGCGCGGGAGAGACCCAGTACTTC,CASSEVVGAGETQYF
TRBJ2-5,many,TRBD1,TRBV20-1,TGCAGTGCCCTCCCCGGACGGGACAGGAGCCAAGAGACCCAGTACTTC,CSALPGRDRSQETQYF
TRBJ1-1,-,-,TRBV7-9,TGTGCCAGCAACCCCGTAGGGATGAACACTGAAGCTTTCTTT,CASNPVGMNTEAFF
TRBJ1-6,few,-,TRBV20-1,TGCAGTGGTACTAGGCAGGGAGATTCACCCCTCCACTTT,CSGTRQGDSPLHF
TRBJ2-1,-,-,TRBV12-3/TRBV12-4,TGTGCCAGCAGTCTTCCCACGTCCGGGTCCTCCTACAATGAGCAGTTCTTC,CASSLPTSGSSYNEQFF
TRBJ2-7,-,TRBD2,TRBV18,TGTGCCAGCTCACTAGCCCGGGCCGGGCGGGGGACTAGGGACTTGGAGCAGTACTTC,CASSLARAGRGTRDLEQYF
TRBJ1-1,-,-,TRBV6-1,TGTGCCAGCAGATATAGTTTAGAGGGCGGCTTGAACACTGAAGCTTTCTTT,CASRYSLEGGLNTEAFF
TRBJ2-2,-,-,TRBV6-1,TGTGCCAGCAGTCTGATTCCAGGAAGCACACCCACCGGGGAGCTGTTTTTT,CASSLIPGSTPTGELFF
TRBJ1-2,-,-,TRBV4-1,TGCGTCAGCAGCCAAGATATCGGTGTATCTAACTATGGCTACACCTTC,CVSSQDIGVSNYGYTF
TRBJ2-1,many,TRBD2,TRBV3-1,TGTGCCAGCAGCCCAGGACTAGTCCCCTACAATGAGCAGTTCTTC,CASSPGLVPYNEQFF
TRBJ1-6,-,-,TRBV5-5,TGTGCCAGCAGCTTGGTGGCCAGTAATTCACCCCTCCACTTT,CASSLVASNSPLHF
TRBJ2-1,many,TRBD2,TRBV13,TGTGCCAGCAGCCGCGGGGGACTCCACAATGAGCAGTTCTTC,CASSRGGLHNEQFF
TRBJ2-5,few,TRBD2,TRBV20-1,TGCAGTGCTAGCGGGGGGGTTAGCCAAGAGACCCAGTACTTC,CSASGGVSQETQYF